This T cell receptor (beta chain) was captured in a study of blood T cell repertoires in COVID-19. About the research overall: There were acute and convalescent COVID-19 samples, and they came from the United States, Italy and Spain. From T cells, B-cell-depleted T cells, or PBMCs came the material, which was cDNA or gDNA.

Residents of over 20 US areas, aged about 18 to 89 years, made up the participants. In the original processing: Amplifying reference gene primers gave estimates of nucleated cell counts. Here immunoSEQ multiplex PCR was the method, and the copy in TCRdb shows in-frame clones only, minus some. V, J and clone size are taken as reported in that table, and D and trimming were inferred from the DNA itself. In the table there are about 240,000 clones, 87% of which are singletons. The CDR3 has 14 amino acids. The germline V gene encodes CDR1 MDHEN and CDR2 SYDVKM. V shed 2 bases and J 6 bases; nucleotides not matched to a gene: 5.

The receptor was isolated from a woman in her twenties or thirties with acute COVID-19. This chain uses TRBV28 with TRBJ2-7, with TRBD1 matching over 9 bases. Sequences were obtained from PBMCs or T cells enriched from blood (not recorded which). CDR3 DNA: TGTGCCAGCAGTTTACCCGGGACAGGGCTCGAGCAGTACTTC. Translation gives CASSLPGTGLEQYF.